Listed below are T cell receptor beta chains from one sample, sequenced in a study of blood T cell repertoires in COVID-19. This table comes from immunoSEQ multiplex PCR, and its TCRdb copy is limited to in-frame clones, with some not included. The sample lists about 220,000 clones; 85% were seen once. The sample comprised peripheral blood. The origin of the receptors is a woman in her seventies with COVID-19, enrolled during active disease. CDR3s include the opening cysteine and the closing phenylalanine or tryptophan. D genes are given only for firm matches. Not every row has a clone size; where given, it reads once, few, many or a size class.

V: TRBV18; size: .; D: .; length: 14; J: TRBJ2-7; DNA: TGTGCCAGCTCACCAAATCCAGGCTCCTACGAGCAGTACTTC; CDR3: CASSPNPGSYEQYF
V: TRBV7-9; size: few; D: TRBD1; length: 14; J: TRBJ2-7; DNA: TGTGCCAGCAGCTTGGACAGGGAATCTAGGGAGCAGTACTTC; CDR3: CASSLDRESREQYF
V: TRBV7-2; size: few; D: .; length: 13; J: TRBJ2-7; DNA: TGTGCCAGCAGCTTCCAGGGGGGCTACGAGCAGTACTTC; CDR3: CASSFQGGYEQYF
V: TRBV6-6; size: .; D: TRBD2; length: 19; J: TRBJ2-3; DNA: TGTGCCAGCAGCCGAGGACTAGCGGGAGGAGGTGTGAGCACAGATACGCAGTATTTT; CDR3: CASSRGLAGGGVSTDTQYF
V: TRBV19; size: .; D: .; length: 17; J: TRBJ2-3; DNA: TGTGCCAGTAGTATAGGGAGCTCCCTGGGAGGCACAGATACGCAGTATTTT; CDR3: CASSIGSSLGGTDTQYF
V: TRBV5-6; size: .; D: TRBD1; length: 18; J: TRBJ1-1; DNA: TGTGCCAGCAGCTCATATGGGACAGGGGAGGTTCACGGCACTGAAGCTTTCTTT; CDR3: CASSSYGTGEVHGTEAFF
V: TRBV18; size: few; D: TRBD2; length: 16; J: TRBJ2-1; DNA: TGTGCCAGCTCACCTTCCCTAGCGGGAGGGCCTAATGAGCAGTTCTTC; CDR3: CASSPSLAGGPNEQFF
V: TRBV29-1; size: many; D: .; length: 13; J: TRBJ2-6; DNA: TGCAGCGTTGAGGGGCCTGGGGCCAACGTCCTGACTTTC; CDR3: CSVEGPGANVLTF
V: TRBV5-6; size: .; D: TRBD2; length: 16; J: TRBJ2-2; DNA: TGTGCCAGCAGCCTGGGACTAGCGGGAGACACCGGGGAGCTGTTTTTT; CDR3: CASSLGLAGDTGELFF
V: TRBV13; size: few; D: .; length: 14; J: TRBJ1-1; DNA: TGTGCCAGCAGCTCCCTACAGGTGAACACTGAAGCTTTCTTT; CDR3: CASSSLQVNTEAFF
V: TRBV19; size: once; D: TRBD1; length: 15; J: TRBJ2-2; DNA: TGTGCCAGTAGTCAAACAGGGGGCGCAACCGGGGAGCTGTTTTTT; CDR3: CASSQTGGATGELFF
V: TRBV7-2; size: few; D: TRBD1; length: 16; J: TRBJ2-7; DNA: TGTGCCAGCAGCTCGGTCGGGGCAGGGGGAGCCTACGAGCAGTACTTC; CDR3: CASSSVGAGGAYEQYF
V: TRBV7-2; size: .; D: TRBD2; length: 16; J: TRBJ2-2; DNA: TGTGCCAGCAGCTTAATGACAGCGGGGGGATCCGGGGAGCTGTTTTTT; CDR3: CASSLMTAGGSGELFF
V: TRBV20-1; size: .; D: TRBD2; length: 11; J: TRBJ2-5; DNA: TGCAGTGCTGGGGGAGGGGAGACCCAGTACTTC; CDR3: CSAGGGETQYF
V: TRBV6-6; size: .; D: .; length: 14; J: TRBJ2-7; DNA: TGTGCCAGCAGGGACTTCGGGGAAACCTACGAGCAGTACTTC; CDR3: CASRDFGETYEQYF
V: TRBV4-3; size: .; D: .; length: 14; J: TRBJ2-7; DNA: TGCGCCAGCAGCCAAGATGAACGCGGGTACGAGCAGTACTTC; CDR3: CASSQDERGYEQYF
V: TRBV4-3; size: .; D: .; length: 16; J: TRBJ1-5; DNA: TGCGCCAGCAGCCAAACCGTTAGGACACCTCTTTCAGCCCAGCATTTT; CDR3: CASSQTVRTPLSAQHF
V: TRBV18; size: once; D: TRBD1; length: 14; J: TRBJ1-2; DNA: TGTGCCAGCTCACCCGGGACAGGGGACTATGGCTACACCTTC; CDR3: CASSPGTGDYGYTF
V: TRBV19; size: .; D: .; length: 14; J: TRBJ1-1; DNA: TGTGCCAGTAGTATAAGGACAACGAACACTGAAGCTTTCTTT; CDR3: CASSIRTTNTEAFF
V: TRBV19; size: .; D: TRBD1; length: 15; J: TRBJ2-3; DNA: TGTGCCAGTAGTACCTGGACAGGGCCCCCAGGGACGCAGTATTTT; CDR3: CASSTWTGPPGTQYF
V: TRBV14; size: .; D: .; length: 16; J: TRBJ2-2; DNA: TGTGCCAGCAGCAAAACGGGTCGGGGGTGGCCCGGGGAGCTGTTTTTT; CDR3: CASSKTGRGWPGELFF
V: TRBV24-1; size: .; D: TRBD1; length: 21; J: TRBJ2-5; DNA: TGTGCCACCAGTGATTTGCCGGGTCAGGGGGCCCCTGGGACGTACCAAGAGACCCAGTACTTC; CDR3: CATSDLPGQGAPGTYQETQYF
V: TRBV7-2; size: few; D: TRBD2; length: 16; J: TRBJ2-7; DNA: TGTGCCAGCAGCCCGGGGGGAACGGGAGGATACCACGAGCAGTACTTC; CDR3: CASSPGGTGGYHEQYF
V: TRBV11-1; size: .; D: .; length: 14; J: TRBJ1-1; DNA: TGTGCCAGCAGCCAGCAGGGCCTGAACACTGAAGCTTTCTTT; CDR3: CASSQQGLNTEAFF
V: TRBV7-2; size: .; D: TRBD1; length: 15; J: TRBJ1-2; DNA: TGTGCCAGCAGCTTGGATCGATGGACAGGGTCTGGCTACACCTTC; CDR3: CASSLDRWTGSGYTF